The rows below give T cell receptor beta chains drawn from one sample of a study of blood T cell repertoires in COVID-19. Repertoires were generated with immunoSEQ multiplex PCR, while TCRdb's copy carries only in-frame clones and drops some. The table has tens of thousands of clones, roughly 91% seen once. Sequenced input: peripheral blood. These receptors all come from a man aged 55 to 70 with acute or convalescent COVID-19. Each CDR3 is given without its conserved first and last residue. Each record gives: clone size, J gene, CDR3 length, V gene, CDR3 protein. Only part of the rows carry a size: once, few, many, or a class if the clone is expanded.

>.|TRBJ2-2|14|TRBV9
ASSLRGGRVSGELF
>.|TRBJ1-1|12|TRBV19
ASRRTGSITEAF
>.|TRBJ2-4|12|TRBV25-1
ASSEAGAKNIQY
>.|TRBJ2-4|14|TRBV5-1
ASSLGGGEAKNIQY
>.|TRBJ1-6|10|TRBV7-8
ASSLIRTGLH
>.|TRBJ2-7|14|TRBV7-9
ASSPRETRHFYEQY
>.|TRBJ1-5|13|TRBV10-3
AISESGQGRQPQH
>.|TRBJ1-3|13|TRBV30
AWGPTGGSGNTIY
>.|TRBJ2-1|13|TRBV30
AWSGGSGWANEQF
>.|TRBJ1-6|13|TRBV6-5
ASSSGQGRGTPLH
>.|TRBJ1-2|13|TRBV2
ASTSVETGGHGYT
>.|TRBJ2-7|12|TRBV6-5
ASSSTGGSYEQY
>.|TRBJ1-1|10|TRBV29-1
SCSSVNTEAF
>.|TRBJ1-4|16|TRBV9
ASSPRQGAASTNEKLF
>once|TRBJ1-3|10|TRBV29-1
SVVTQGNTIY
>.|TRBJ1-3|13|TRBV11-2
ASRATGSSGNTIY
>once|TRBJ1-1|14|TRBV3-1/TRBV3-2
ASSQPSLQGTTEAF
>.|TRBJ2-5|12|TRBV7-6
ASSPGHPAGTQY
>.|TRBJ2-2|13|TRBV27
ASSPSLRGTGELF
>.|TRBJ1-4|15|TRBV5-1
ASSVGALDRGREKLF
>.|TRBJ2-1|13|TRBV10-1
ASSESGVSYNEQF
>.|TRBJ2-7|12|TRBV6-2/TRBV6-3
ASSARRQVYEQY
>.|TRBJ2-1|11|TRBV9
ASSVNHRVEQF
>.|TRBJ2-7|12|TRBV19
ASRIRGGTYEQY
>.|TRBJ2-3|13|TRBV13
ASSFRLAGGDTQY
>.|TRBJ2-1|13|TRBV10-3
AISSGTGGYNEQF
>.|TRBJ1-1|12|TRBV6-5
ASRNRGLNTEAF
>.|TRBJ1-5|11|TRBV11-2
ASSLTGDQPQH
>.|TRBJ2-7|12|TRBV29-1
SVLGRGERNEQY
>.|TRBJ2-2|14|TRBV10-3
AIRPPSAPNTGELF
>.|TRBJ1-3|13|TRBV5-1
ASSLRGVSGNTIY
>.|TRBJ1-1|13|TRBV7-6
ASSLLTGGYTEAF
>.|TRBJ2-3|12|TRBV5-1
ASSLDRGTDTQY
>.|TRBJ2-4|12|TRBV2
ASSLRQGENIQY
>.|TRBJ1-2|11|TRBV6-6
ASSPGLSGGYT
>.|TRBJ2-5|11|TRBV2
ASSVQGMETQY
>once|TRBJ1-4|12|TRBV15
ATSSSWRLEKLF
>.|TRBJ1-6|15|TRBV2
ASSEAGGGLGRSPLH
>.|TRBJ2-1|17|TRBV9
ASSVAAHPGTSGGGGQF
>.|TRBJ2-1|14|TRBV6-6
ASSYPRQGLYNEQF
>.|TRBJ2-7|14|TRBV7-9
ASSAILDRGRDEQY
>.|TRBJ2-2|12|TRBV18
ASSPDRGAGELF
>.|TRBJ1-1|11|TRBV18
ASSPSGSAEAF
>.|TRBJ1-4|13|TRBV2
ASSVGAGKYEKLF
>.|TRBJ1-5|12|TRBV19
ASRVQGEDQPQH
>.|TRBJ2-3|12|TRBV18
ASSRDRGADTQY
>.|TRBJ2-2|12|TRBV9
ASSRQAGTGELF
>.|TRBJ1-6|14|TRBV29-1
SVATSGQCLDSPLH
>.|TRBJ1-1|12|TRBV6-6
ASSPRDRVTEAF
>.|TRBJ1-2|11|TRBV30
AWSDGINYGYT
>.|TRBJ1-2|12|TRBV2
ASRVWTGSYGYT
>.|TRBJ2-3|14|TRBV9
ASSVAGGLHSDTQY
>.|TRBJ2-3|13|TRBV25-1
ASTLSGDGRNTQY
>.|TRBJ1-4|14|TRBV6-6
ASITGRGAPNEKLF
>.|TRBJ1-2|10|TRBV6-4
ASSNRGQGYT